The sequence of this TCR beta chain was determined in a study of regulatory T cells in long-lasting Graves disease. Time point indicated: persistent/refractory GD, antithyroid drugs over 5 years with positive TRAb. Making the TCR library involved RNA that had been extracted from PBMCs. Arm-PCR of CDR3 regions and iRepertoire HTBI primers were used to build TCR beta libraries. TCRdb reprocessed the multiplex PCR reads with MiXCR, giving one entry per CDR3 protein. The repertoire has a few hundred thousand distinct CDR3 sequences, roughly a quarter of them found once; the top ten carry 26%. The V segment lost 7 bases and the J segment 2 bases; nucleotides outside the gene matches: 22. The CDR3 has 21 amino acids.

This specimen consisted of peripheral blood mononuclear cells (PBMCs), obtained when the disease was refractory, from a patient treated with antithyroid drugs. V and J are TRBV12-3 or TRBV12-4 and TRBJ2-2; TRBD2 matches at 10 bases. The TCR sequence derives from a female donor with Graves disease. The CDR3 loop is CASTLYPPGLANLDNTGELFF. In DNA, the CDR3 is TGTGCCAGCACCTTATACCCGCCGGGACTAGCGAATCTGGATAACACCGGGGAGCTGTTTTTT.